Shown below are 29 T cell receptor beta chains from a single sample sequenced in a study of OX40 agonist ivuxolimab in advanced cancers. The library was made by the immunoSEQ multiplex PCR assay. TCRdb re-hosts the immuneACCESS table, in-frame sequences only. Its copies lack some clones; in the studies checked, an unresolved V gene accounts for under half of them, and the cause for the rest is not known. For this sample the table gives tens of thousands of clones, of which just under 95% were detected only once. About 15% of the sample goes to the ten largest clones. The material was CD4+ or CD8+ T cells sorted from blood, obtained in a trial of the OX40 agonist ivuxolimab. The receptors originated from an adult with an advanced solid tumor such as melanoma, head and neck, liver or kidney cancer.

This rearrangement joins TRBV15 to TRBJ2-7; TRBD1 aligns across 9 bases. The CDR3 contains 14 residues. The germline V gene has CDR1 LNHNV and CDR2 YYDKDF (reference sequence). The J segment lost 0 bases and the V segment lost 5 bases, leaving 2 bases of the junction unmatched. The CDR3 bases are TGTGCCACCAGCCGGGACAGGGTCTCCTACGAGCAGTACTTC. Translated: CATSRDRVSYEQYF.

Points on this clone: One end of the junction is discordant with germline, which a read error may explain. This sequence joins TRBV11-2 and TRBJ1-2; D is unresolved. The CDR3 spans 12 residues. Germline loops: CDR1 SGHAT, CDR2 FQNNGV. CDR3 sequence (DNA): TGTGCCAGCAGCTTAACACCCGACAAATTCGCCTTC. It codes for CASSLTPDKFAF.

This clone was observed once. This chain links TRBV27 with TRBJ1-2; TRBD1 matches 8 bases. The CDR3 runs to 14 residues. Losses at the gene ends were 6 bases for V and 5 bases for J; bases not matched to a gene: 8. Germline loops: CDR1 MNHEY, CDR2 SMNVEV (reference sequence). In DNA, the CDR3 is TGTGCCAGCAGCATGACAGGGGATGGGTATGGCTACACCTTC. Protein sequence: CASSMTGDGYGYTF.

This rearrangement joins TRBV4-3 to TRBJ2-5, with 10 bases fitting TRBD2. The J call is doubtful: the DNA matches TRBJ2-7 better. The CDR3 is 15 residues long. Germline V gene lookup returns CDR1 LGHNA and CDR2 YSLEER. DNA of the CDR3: TGCGCCAGCAGCCAGACCCTAGCGGGGGCCCTCGAGCAGTACTTC. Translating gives CASSQTLAGALEQYF.

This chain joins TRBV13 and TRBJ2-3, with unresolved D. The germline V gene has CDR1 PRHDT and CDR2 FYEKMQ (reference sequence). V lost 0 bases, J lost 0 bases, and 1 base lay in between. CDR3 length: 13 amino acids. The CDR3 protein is CASSLGSTDTQYF. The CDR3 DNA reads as TGTGCCAGCAGCTTAGGTAGCACAGATACGCAGTATTTT. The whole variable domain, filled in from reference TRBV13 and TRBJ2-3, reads AAGVIQSPRHLIKEKRETATLKCYPIPRHDTVYWYQQGPGQDPQFLISFYEKMQSDKGSIPDRFSAQQFSDYHSELNMSSLELGDSALYFCASSLGSTDTQYFGPGTRLTVL.

The CDR3 sequence: CATSRTQGEQYF. In DNA, the CDR3 is TGTGCCACCAGCAGAACCCAGGGCGAGCAGTACTTC. The chain carries TRBV15 and TRBJ2-7, with D perhaps matching TRBD1 (5 bases). The CDR3 runs to 12 residues. Trimming pared 2 bases from V and 6 bases from J, leaving 8 bases between. The V gene's germline CDR1 is LNHNV and CDR2 YYDKDF (reference sequence). Full variable domain (rest looked up from reference TRBV15 and TRBJ2-7): DAMVIQNPRYQVTQFGKPVTLSCSQTLNHNVMYWYQQKSSQAPKLLFHYYDKDFNNEADTPDNFQSRRPNTSFCFLDIRSPGLGDTAMYLCATSRTQGEQYFGPGTRLTVT.

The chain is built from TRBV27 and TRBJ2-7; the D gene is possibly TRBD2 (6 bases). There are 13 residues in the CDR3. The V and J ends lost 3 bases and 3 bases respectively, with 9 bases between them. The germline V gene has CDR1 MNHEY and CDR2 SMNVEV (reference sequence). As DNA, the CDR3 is TGTGCCAGCAGTTTGTCGACTAGCTACGAGCAGTACTTC. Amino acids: CASSLSTSYEQYF.

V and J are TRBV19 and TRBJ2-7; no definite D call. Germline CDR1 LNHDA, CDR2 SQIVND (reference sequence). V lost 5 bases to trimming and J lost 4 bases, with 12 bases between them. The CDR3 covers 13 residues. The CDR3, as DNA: TGTGCCAGTAGTCTTTTCCTTACGTACGAGCAGTACTTC. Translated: CASSLFLTYEQYF.

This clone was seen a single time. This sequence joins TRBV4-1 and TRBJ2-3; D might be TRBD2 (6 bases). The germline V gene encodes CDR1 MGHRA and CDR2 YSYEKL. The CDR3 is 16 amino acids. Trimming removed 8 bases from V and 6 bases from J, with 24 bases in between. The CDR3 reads CASLGPGSGSGDTQYF. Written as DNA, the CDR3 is TGCGCCAGCTTGGGGCCCGGGAGCGGTAGTGGGGATACGCAGTATTTT.

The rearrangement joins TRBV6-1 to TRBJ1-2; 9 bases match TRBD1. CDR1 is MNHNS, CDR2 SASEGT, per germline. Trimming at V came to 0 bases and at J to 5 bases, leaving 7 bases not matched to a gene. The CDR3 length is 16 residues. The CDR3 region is CASSEANPDRGYGYTF. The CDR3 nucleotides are TGTGCCAGCAGTGAAGCAAACCCGGACAGGGGATATGGCTACACCTTC.

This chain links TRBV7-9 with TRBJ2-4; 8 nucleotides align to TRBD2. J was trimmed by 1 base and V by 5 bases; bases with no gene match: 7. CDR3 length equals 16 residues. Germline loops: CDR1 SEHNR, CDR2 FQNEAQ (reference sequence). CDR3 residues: CASSPGLGWAKNIQYF. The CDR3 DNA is TGTGCCAGCAGCCCGGGACTAGGGTGGGCCAAAAACATTCAGTACTTC.

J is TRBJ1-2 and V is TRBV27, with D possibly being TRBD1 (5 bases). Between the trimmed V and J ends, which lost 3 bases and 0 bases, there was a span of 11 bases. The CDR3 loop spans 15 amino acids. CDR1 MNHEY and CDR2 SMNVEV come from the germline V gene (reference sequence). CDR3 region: CASSFSRAANYGYTF. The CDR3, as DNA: TGTGCCAGCAGTTTCTCCAGGGCAGCTAACTATGGCTACACCTTC.

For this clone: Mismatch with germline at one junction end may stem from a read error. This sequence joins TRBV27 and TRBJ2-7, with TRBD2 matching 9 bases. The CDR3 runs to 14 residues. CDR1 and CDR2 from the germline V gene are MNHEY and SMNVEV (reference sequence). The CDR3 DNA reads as TGTGCCAGCAATTTAGCGGGGGTACCTTACGAGCAGTACTTC. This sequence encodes CASNLAGVPYEQYF.

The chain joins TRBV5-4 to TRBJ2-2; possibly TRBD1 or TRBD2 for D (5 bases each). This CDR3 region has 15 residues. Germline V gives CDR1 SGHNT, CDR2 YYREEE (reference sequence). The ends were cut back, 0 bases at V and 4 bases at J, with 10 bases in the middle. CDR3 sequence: CASSLGGVVTGELFF. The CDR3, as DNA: TGTGCCAGCAGCTTGGGAGGGGTGGTCACCGGGGAGCTGTTTTTT.

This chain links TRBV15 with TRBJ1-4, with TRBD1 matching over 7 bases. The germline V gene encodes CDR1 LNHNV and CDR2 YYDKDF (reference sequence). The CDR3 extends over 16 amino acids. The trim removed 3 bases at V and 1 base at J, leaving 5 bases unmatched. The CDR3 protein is CATSREGALTNEKLFF. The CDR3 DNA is TGTGCCACCAGCAGGGAGGGGGCACTAACTAATGAAAAACTGTTTTTT.

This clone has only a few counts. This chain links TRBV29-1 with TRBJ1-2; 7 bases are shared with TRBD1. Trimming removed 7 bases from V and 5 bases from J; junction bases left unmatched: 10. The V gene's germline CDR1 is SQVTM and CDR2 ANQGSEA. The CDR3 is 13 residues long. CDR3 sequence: CSGSGGTAYGYTF. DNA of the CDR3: TGCAGCGGCAGCGGCGGGACAGCTTATGGCTACACCTTC.

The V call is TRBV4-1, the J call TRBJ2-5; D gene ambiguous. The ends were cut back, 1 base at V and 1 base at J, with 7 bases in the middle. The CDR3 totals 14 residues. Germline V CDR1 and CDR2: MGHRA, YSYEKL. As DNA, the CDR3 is TGCGCCAGCAGCCAAGGGGCACTCCAAGAGACCCAGTACTTC. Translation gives CASSQGALQETQYF.

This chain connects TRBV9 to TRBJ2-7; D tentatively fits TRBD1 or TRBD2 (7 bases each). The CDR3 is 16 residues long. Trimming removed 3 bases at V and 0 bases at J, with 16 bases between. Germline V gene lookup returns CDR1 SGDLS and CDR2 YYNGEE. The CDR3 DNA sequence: TGTGCCAGCAGCGCCCCGAGCGGGACAGTCTCCTACGAGCAGTACTTC. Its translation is CASSAPSGTVSYEQYF.

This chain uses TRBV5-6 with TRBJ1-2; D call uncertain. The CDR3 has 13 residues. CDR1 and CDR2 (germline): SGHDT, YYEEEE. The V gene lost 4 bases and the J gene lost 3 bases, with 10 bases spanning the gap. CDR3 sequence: CASSPDPYYGYTF. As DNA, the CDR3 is TGTGCCAGCAGCCCCGACCCCTACTATGGCTACACCTTC.

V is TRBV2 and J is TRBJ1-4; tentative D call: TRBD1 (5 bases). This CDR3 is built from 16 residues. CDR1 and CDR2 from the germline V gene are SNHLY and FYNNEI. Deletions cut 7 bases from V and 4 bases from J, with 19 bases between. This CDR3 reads CASTHGRGYFNEKLFF. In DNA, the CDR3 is TGTGCCAGCACCCATGGGAGGGGCTACTTTAATGAAAAACTGTTTTTT.

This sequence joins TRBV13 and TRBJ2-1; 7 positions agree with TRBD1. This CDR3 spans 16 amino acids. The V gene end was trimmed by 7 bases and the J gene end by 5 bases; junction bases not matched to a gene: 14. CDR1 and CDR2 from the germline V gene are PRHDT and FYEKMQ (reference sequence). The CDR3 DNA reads TGTGCCAGCACCCCAGATGGGGACAGCGTCGACAATGAGCAGTTCTTC. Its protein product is CASTPDGDSVDNEQFF. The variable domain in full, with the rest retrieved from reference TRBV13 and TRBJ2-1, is AAGVIQSPRHLIKEKRETATLKCYPIPRHDTVYWYQQGPGQDPQFLISFYEKMQSDKGSIPDRFSAQQFSDYHSELNMSSLELGDSALYFCASTPDGDSVDNEQFFGPGTRLTVL.

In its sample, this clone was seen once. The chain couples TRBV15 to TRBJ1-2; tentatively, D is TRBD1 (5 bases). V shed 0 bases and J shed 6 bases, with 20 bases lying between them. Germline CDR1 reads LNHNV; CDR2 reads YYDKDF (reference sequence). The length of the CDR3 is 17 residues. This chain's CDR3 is CATSRDLRGVETNGYTF. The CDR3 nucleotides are TGTGCCACCAGCAGAGATTTAAGAGGGGTCGAAACTAATGGCTACACCTTC.

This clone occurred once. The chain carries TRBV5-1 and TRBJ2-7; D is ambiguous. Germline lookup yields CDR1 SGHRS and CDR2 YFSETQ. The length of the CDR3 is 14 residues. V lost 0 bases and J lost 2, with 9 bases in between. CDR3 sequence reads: CASSLAVNTYEQYF. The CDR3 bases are TGCGCCAGCAGCTTGGCCGTAAATACCTACGAGCAGTACTTC.

The CDR3 region has the DNA TGTGCCAGCAGGTTTCCGGGCCGTCCCCTAGACTATGGCTACACCTTC. Its translation is CASRFPGRPLDYGYTF. The rearrangement uses TRBV5-6 and TRBJ1-2; D not certain. Looked up from germline, CDR1 is SGHDT and CDR2 is YYEEEE. Trimming removed 5 bases from V and 3 bases from J, with 20 bases in between. The CDR3 sequence is 16 residues long. Looking up the rest from reference TRBV5-6 and TRBJ1-2 gives the full variable domain: DAGVTQSPTHLIKTRGQQVTLRCSPKSGHDTVSWYQQALGQGPQFIFQYYEEEERQRGNFPDRFSGHQFPNYSSELNVNALLLGDSALYLCASRFPGRPLDYGYTFGSGTRLTVV.

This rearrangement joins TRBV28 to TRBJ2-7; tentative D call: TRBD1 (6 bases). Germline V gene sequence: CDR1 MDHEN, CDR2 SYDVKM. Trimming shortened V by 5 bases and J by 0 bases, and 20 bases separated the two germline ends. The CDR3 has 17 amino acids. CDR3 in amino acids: CASSPTLNDRSSYEQYF. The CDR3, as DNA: TGTGCCAGCAGTCCAACACTAAACGACAGGAGCTCCTACGAGCAGTACTTC.

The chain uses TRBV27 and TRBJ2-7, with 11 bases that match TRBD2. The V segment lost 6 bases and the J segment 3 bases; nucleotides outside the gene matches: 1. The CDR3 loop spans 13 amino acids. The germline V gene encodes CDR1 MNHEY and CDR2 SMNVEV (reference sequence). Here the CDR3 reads CASRGLADYEQYF. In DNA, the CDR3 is TGTGCCAGCAGGGGACTAGCGGACTACGAGCAGTACTTC.

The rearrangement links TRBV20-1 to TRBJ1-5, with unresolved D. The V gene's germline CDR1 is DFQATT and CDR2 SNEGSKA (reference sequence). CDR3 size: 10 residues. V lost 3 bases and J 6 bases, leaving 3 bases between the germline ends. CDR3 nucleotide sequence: TGCAGTGCTAGCTCTCAGCCCCAGCATTTT. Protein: CSASSQPQHF.

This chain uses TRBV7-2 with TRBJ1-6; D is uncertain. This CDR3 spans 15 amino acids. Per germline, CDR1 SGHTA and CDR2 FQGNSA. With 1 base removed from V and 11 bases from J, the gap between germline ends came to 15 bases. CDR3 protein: CASSLERSLGTPLHF. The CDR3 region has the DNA TGTGCCAGCAGCTTAGAACGGTCCCTCGGGACACCCCTCCACTTT.

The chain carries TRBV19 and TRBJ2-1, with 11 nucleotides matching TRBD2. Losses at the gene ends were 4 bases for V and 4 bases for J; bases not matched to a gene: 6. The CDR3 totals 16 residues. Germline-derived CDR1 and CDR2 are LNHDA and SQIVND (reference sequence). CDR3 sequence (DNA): TGTGCCAGTAGTACAAAGGGACTAGCGGAATACAATGAGCAGTTCTTC. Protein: CASSTKGLAEYNEQFF.